These 13 T cell receptor beta chains originate from one sample sequenced in a study of beta chain features in type 1 diabetes. The antigens these receptors bind are not known. Every bit of the isolated RNA underwent reverse transcription, so sequencing read expressed TCRB transcripts. Measured with immunoSEQ multiplex PCR; TCRdb has only the in-frame clones, and not every one. The data contain about 240,000 clones, approximately 15% of them singletons. Whole-study results and caveats: Significant though moderate, a shortening of TCRB CDR3s appeared in all four CD4+ subsets of Type 1 diabetes patients.

The sample taken for sequencing was naive CD4+ T cells from blood. These receptors originate from a man aged 25 to 40 with type 1 diabetes.

There are a few counts of this clone. This chain uses TRBV18 with TRBJ1-1; no clear D. From germline, CDR1 is KGHSH and CDR2 LQKENI. Trimming took 3 bases from V and 1 from J, leaving 9 bases between them. CDR3 size: 14 residues. DNA for the CDR3: TGTGCCAGCTCACCCAACACCGCGAACACTGAAGCTTTCTTT. Translation: CASSPNTANTEAFF. Filled out from reference TRBV18 and TRBJ1-1, the complete variable domain reads NAGVMQNPRHLVRRRGQEARLRCSPMKGHSHVYWYRQLPEEGLKFMVYLQKENIIDESGMPKERFSAEFPKEGPSILRIQQVVRGDSAAYFCASSPNTANTEAFFGQGTRLTVV.

In its sample, this clone was seen a few times. The chain combines TRBV30 with TRBJ2-7, with a weak D call TRBD1 (6 bases). Trimming left V 1 base short and J 7 bases short, with 20 bases between. CDR1 is GTSNPN and CDR2 is SVGIG in the germline V gene (reference sequence). The CDR3 extends over 15 amino acids. The CDR3 spells CAWSAKGDPLYEQYF. The CDR3 nucleotides are TGTGCCTGGAGTGCGAAGGGGGACCCGTTGTATGAGCAGTACTTC.

There are a few counts of this clone. The gene calls are TRBV7-9 and TRBJ2-2; 7 bases are shared with TRBD1. V lost 5 bases to trimming and J lost 3 bases; unmatched junction nucleotides: 6. The CDR3 covers 15 residues. Germline-derived CDR1 and CDR2 are SEHNR and FQNEAQ (reference sequence). CDR3 protein: CASSPTGYDTGELFF. CDR3 nucleotide sequence: TGTGCCAGCAGCCCGACAGGGTACGACACCGGGGAGCTGTTTTTT.

This clone turned up a few times. This sequence joins TRBV5-1 and TRBJ1-6; 9 bases agree with TRBD1. V trimming: 5 bases; J trimming: 7 bases; junction bases outside the gene matches: 4. The CDR3 is 14 residues long. Germline V gene data show CDR1 as SGHRS and CDR2 as YFSETQ. The CDR3 DNA follows: TGCGCCAGCAGTTCCGGGACAGGGAATTCACCCCTCCACTTT. This gives the protein CASSSGTGNSPLHF.

The chain employs TRBV11-2 and TRBJ2-3; 10 bases line up with TRBD2. Trimming at V came to 1 base and at J to 5 bases, leaving 9 bases not matched to a gene. CDR1 and CDR2 from the germline V gene are SGHAT and FQNNGV. This CDR3 is 17 amino acids long. The DNA of the CDR3 is TGTGCCAGCAGCTTAGGCCAAGCGGGGGGGCATGGAGATACGCAGTATTTT. Amino acids: CASSLGQAGGHGDTQYF.

V and J are TRBV29-1 and TRBJ2-2, with a tentative D call TRBD2 (5 bases). Germline lookup yields CDR1 SQVTM and CDR2 ANQGSEA. The CDR3 is 14 residues long. The V end was cut by 4 bases, the J end by 0 bases, with 9 bases between. CDR3 loop: CSVVGAANTGELFF. Here the CDR3 DNA reads TGCAGCGTTGTTGGAGCGGCGAACACCGGGGAGCTGTTTTTT.

The V and J genes are TRBV2 and TRBJ1-1; D is undetermined. The CDR3 extends over 12 amino acids. V was clipped by 8 bases and J by 0 bases, with 7 bases between them. The V gene's germline CDR1 is SNHLY and CDR2 FYNNEI. Here the CDR3 DNA reads TGTGCCAGCCTCATAGTGAACACTGAAGCTTTCTTT. Amino acid sequence: CASLIVNTEAFF.

This sequence joins TRBV18 and TRBJ2-6; D is perhaps TRBD2 (5 bases). CDR1 is KGHSH and CDR2 is LQKENI in the germline V gene. The V and J ends lost 3 bases and 4 bases respectively, with 10 bases between them. The CDR3 contains 15 residues. The CDR3 DNA follows: TGTGCCAGCTCACCGGGAGTTACCGGGGCCAACGTCCTGACTTTC. This translates into CASSPGVTGANVLTF.

V usage is TRBV7-9 and J usage is TRBJ1-5; 10 bases are shared with TRBD1. J gave up 5 bases and V 5 bases, and 3 bases lay outside the gene matches. The germline gives CDR1 SEHNR, CDR2 FQNEAQ (reference sequence). CDR3 length: 14 residues. The CDR3 reads CASSQGTGDQPQHF. CDR3 nucleotides: TGTGCCAGCAGCCAAGGGACAGGGGATCAGCCCCAGCATTTT.

The sample holds a few counts of this clone. The chain carries TRBV4-1 and TRBJ1-1; TRBD1 is a possible D gene (5 bases). The CDR3 length is 16 residues. V shed 0 bases and J shed 1 base, with 12 bases lying between them. The germline gives CDR1 MGHRA, CDR2 YSYEKL. CDR3 amino acids: CASSQDDGRANTEAFF. The CDR3 DNA is TGCGCCAGCAGCCAAGATGACGGCAGGGCGAACACTGAAGCTTTCTTT.

This clone was counted between two and nine times. The CDR3 loop is CASREQVQAFF. CDR3 sequence (DNA): TGTGCCAGCAGGGAACAGGTCCAAGCTTTCTTT. This chain connects TRBV2 to TRBJ1-1, with D possibly TRBD1 on 5 matching bases. The CDR3 is made up of 11 amino acids. Between the trimmed V and J ends, which lost 6 bases and 9 bases, there was a span of 11 bases. Per the germline V gene, CDR1 is SNHLY and CDR2 is FYNNEI. Based on the CDR3 plus reference TRBV2 and TRBJ1-1, the full variable domain is EPEVTQTPSHQVTQMGQEVILRCVPISNHLYFYWYRQILGQKVEFLVSFYNNEISEKSEIFDDQFSVERPDGSNFTLKIRSTKLEDSAMYFCASREQVQAFFGQGTRLTVV.

V gene TRBV6-5 combines with J gene TRBJ2-4, with 9 bases aligning to TRBD1. CDR3 length equals 15 residues. Germline V gene lookup returns CDR1 MNHEY and CDR2 SVGAGI. With V trimmed by 0 bases and J by 8 bases, 5 bases remained unmatched. The CDR3 spells CASSYSGQGSDIQYF. Here the CDR3 DNA reads TGTGCCAGCAGTTACTCCGGACAGGGGAGTGACATTCAGTACTTC.

This clone turned up a few times. The chain links TRBV29-1 to TRBJ2-5; 12 positions agree with TRBD1. Germline V gene lookup returns CDR1 SQVTM and CDR2 ANQGSEA. After removal of 2 bases from V and 5 bases from J, the junction contained 3 bases not matched to a gene. This CDR3 comprises 14 residues. CDR3 amino acids: CSVEPGQGAETQYF. Written as DNA, the CDR3 is TGCAGCGTTGAACCGGGACAGGGGGCCGAGACCCAGTACTTC.